The next 29 T cell receptor beta chains were all read from a single sample in a study of human T cells and chemical hapten exposure (dated by TCRdb to about 2021). Library generation was performed with RACE. TCRdb lists the instrument as NextSeq 500. TCRdb ran its own pipeline on the public reads, namely fastp trimming at Q25 and MiXCR clone calling, and kept in-frame beta chains. For every CDR3 protein sequence, its rows merge into one entry that carries the most common genes and DNA. This sample comprises over 75,000 distinct CDR3 sequences, approximately 10% of them detected only once. More than 0.85% of the sample lies in the top ten. Explained via the paper, the time point label denotes: patch test 3, about 24 weeks after DPC sensitization. In light of the paper, this sample's treatment or condition label describes: therapeutic diphenylcyclopropenone sensitization with weekly scalp DPC. The sequenced sample was whole blood, obtained in connection with sensitization to the hapten diphenylcyclopropenone (DPC). Source of these receptors: a woman in her twenties or thirties with alopecia areata. Some clones in this sample may be carry-over from other donors' samples.

The genes are TRBV3-1 and TRBJ2-2; maybe TRBD1 (6 bases). Germline CDR1 LGHDT, CDR2 YNNKEL (reference sequence). The CDR3 extends over 13 amino acids. Trimming pared 1 base from V and 6 bases from J, leaving 6 bases between. The CDR3 coding sequence is TGTGCCAGCAGCCAAGCAGGGGCCGGGGAGCTGTTTTTT. Translation: CASSQAGAGELFF.

This clonotype was detected many times. This chain connects TRBV28 to TRBJ2-5; TRBD2 aligns across 10 bases. V shed 1 base, J shed 5 bases, and the junction held 7 bases outside the gene matches. This CDR3 comprises 16 residues. Germline V lookup: CDR1 MDHEN, CDR2 SYDVKM. DNA of the CDR3: TGTGCCAGCAGTTTATATGGTAGCGGGAGGACTGAGACCCAGTACTTC. Its protein is CASSLYGSGRTETQYF. The full variable domain, its missing parts supplied by reference TRBV28 and TRBJ2-5, is DVKVTQSSRYLVKRTGEKVFLECVQDMDHENMFWYRQDPGLGLRLIYFSYDVKMKEKGDIPEGYSVSREKKERFSLILESASTNQTSMYLCASSLYGSGRTETQYFGPGTRLLVL.

Many counts were recorded for this clonotype. The chain employs TRBV28 and TRBJ1-2; tentatively, D is TRBD1 (6 bases). Germline V gives CDR1 MDHEN, CDR2 SYDVKM. The CDR3 contains 13 residues. V gave up 4 bases and J gave up 7 bases, with 13 bases separating them. CDR3 DNA: TGTGCCAGCAGTTATACAGGGTTCGGTGGCTACACCTTC. Translated, it gives CASSYTGFGGYTF.

Of note for this clonotype: A much bigger clone sits one base away, suggesting this may be a read error. The CDR3 loop reads CASGSGGNTEAFF. The CDR3 DNA reads as TGCGCCAGCGGTTCGGGGGGGAACACTGAAGCTTTCTTT. The rearrangement uses TRBV10-1 and TRBJ1-1, with a weak D call TRBD1 (5 bases). The CDR3 is made up of 13 amino acids. V was cut by 8 bases and J by 1 base, with 11 bases left in between. Germline values: CDR1 WNHNN, CDR2 SYGVQD (reference sequence).

This rearrangement joins TRBV27 to TRBJ1-5, with D tentatively TRBD1 (6 bases). The germline V gene has CDR1 MNHEY and CDR2 SMNVEV (reference sequence). With 5 bases removed from V and 0 bases from J, the gap between germline ends came to 11 bases. There are 15 residues in the CDR3. The CDR3 loop reads CASSLQGYSNQPQHF. CDR3 nucleotide sequence: TGTGCCAGCAGTCTACAGGGATATAGCAATCAGCCCCAGCATTTT.

The table lists this clonotype with many counts. This chain links TRBV28 with TRBJ2-7; D uncertain. CDR3 length: 10 amino acids. CDR1 is MDHEN, CDR2 SYDVKM, per germline. V lost 1 base and J lost 5, with 0 bases in between. This CDR3 is CASSLYEQYF. In nucleotides, the CDR3 is TGTGCCAGCAGTTTATACGAGCAGTACTTC.

CDR3 region: CASSQRGVTYEQYF. Written as DNA, the CDR3 is TGTGCCAGCAGTCAACGAGGGGTTACCTACGAGCAGTACTTC. The chain joins TRBV12-3 or TRBV12-4 to TRBJ2-7; D possibly matches TRBD1 or TRBD2 (5 bases each). With 5 bases removed from V and 2 bases from J, the gap between germline ends came to 13 bases. CDR3 length: 14 amino acids.

This clonotype was observed many times. The chain combines TRBV28 with TRBJ2-7, with D possibly matching TRBD2 (6 bases). V lost 4 bases to trimming and J lost 7 bases, with 17 bases between them. Germline V gene data show CDR1 as MDHEN and CDR2 as SYDVKM. There are 14 residues in the CDR3. The CDR3 is CASSSTGSLYEQYF. The CDR3 nucleotides read TGTGCCAGCAGTTCTACCGGGAGCTTATATGAGCAGTACTTC.

This clonotype occurred a few times. The chain carries TRBV7-2 and TRBJ2-5; possible D gene TRBD2, 5 bases. V lost 3 bases and J lost 2, with 13 bases in between. The CDR3 runs to 15 residues. Germline V gene lookup returns CDR1 SGHTA and CDR2 FQGNSA. CDR3: CASSFNERRQETQYF. CDR3 DNA: TGTGCCAGCAGCTTTAACGAGCGGAGGCAAGAGACCCAGTACTTC.

This clonotype was seen a few times. The rearrangement links TRBV9 to TRBJ2-1; D unresolved. Trimming stripped 0 bases from V and 6 bases from J, with 4 bases between. CDR3 length equals 12 residues. In germline, CDR1 is SGDLS, CDR2 YYNGEE. CDR3 protein: CASSVDLNEQFF. The CDR3 nucleotides read TGTGCCAGCAGCGTAGACCTCAATGAGCAGTTCTTC.

This clonotype was seen many times. The CDR3 DNA reads TGTGCCAGCAGCTTAATGCGGGGGAGCACAGATACGCAGTATTTT. Encoded protein: CASSLMRGSTDTQYF. The chain recombines TRBV7-2 with TRBJ2-3, with TRBD2 matching over 7 bases. With V trimmed by 2 bases and J by 0 bases, 2 bases remained unmatched. The CDR3 has 15 residues. Per germline, CDR1 SGHTA and CDR2 FQGNSA. The complete variable domain, with remaining parts taken from reference TRBV7-2 and TRBJ2-3, reads GAGVSQSPSNKVTEKGKDVELRCDPISGHTALYWYRQSLGQGLEFLIYFQGNSAPDKSGLPSDRFSAERTGGSVSTLTIQRTQQEDSAVYLCASSLMRGSTDTQYFGPGTRLTVL.

This clonotype showed up just a few times. The V gene is TRBV5-1, the J gene TRBJ2-3, with TRBD2 identical over 8 bases. V lost 0 bases and J lost 3; bases outside the gene matches: 9. CDR1 and CDR2 from the germline V gene are SGHRS and YFSETQ. The length of the CDR3 is 17 residues. Here the CDR3 DNA reads TGCGCCAGCAGCTTGGCTGCCGAGAGCGGGGGAACAGATACGCAGTATTTT. It codes for CASSLAAESGGTDTQYF. The full variable domain, with the rest looked up from reference TRBV5-1 and TRBJ2-3, is KAGVTQTPRYLIKTRGQQVTLSCSPISGHRSVSWYQQTPGQGLQFLFEYFSETQRNKGNFPGRFSGRQFSNSRSEMNVSTLELGDSALYLCASSLAAESGGTDTQYFGPGTRLTVL.

This clonotype was observed a few times. The genes are TRBV20-1 and TRBJ2-7; tentatively, D is TRBD2 (5 bases). In germline, CDR1 is DFQATT, CDR2 SNEGSKA (reference sequence). This CDR3 comprises 12 residues. V dropped 6 bases and J dropped 2 bases, with 11 bases sitting between them. DNA of the CDR3: TGCAGTGCCGCAGCGGAGGCCTACGAGCAGTACTTC. The encoded protein is CSAAAEAYEQYF.

This clonotype was observed a few times. The chain is built from TRBV20-1 and TRBJ2-6; no definite D call. V lost 0 bases and J lost 1, with 13 bases in between. Germline assignment: CDR1 DFQATT and CDR2 SNEGSKA (reference sequence). The CDR3 spans 17 residues. The CDR3 sequence: CSARDFLGRSGANVLTF. The CDR3 nucleotides read TGCAGTGCTAGAGATTTTCTGGGTAGATCTGGGGCCAACGTCCTGACTTTC.

This clonotype showed up many times. The V call is TRBV18, the J call TRBJ1-1; TRBD1 matches 7 bases. The trim removed 1 base at V and 1 base at J, leaving 3 bases unmatched. CDR3 length equals 15 residues. Looked up from germline, CDR1 is KGHSH and CDR2 is LQKENI. The CDR3: CASSPRTGENTEAFF. The CDR3 bases are TGTGCCAGCTCACCACGAACAGGGGAGAACACTGAAGCTTTCTTT.

The table lists this clonotype with many counts. The J gene is TRBJ1-2, the V gene TRBV7-9; D may be TRBD1 (5 bases). Trimming removed 3 bases from V and 4 bases from J, with 9 bases in between. Germline V gene data show CDR1 as SEHNR and CDR2 as FQNEAQ (reference sequence). The CDR3 has 13 residues. CDR3 region: CASSFTTAYGYTF. The CDR3 region has the DNA TGTGCCAGCAGCTTTACGACAGCCTATGGCTACACCTTC.

This chain joins TRBV10-3 and TRBJ1-1, with D unresolved. From germline, CDR1 is ENHRY and CDR2 SYGVKD. V lost 3 bases, J lost 0 bases, and 5 bases lay in between. This CDR3 spans 13 amino acids. The CDR3 loop reads CAISDTMNTEAFF. In DNA form, the CDR3 reads TGTGCCATCAGTGACACCATGAACACTGAAGCTTTCTTT.

This clonotype was counted a few times. The chain uses TRBV28 and TRBJ2-7, with TRBD2 matching over 7 bases. Germline V CDR1 and CDR2: MDHEN, SYDVKM. Losses at the gene ends were 6 bases for V and 4 bases for J; bases not matched to a gene: 3. The CDR3 runs to 12 residues. The CDR3: CASSLSGYEQYV. The CDR3, as DNA: TGTGCCAGCAGCCTTAGCGGGTACGAGCAGTACGTC.

This clonotype occurred a few times. This chain uses TRBV27 with TRBJ1-4; D is possibly TRBD1 (6 bases). Germline-derived CDR1 and CDR2 are MNHEY and SMNVEV (reference sequence). This CDR3 is 15 amino acids long. V lost 5 bases to trimming and J lost 7 bases, with 17 bases between them. The CDR3 protein is CASSVRGGGGEKLFF. The CDR3 DNA reads as TGTGCCAGCAGTGTCCGCGGGGGCGGTGGTGAAAAACTGTTTTTT.

The V and J genes are TRBV28 and TRBJ2-1; no clear D gene. V shed 2 bases and J shed 7 bases, with 12 bases lying between them. Germline V gives CDR1 MDHEN, CDR2 SYDVKM. The CDR3 is made up of 14 amino acids. The DNA of the CDR3 is TGTGCCAGCAGTTTAGATTTTGTGGGGAATGAGCAGTTCTTC. Its protein is CASSLDFVGNEQFF.

At least ten counts were recorded for this clonotype. The chain is built from TRBV4-2 and TRBJ1-5; D uncertain. This CDR3 region has 15 residues. Between the trimmed V and J ends, which lost 0 bases and 0 bases, there was a span of 6 bases. Per germline, CDR1 LGHNA and CDR2 YNFKEQ. In DNA, the CDR3 is TGTGCCAGCAGCCAAGACAGCAGTAGCAATCAGCCCCAGCATTTT. Protein: CASSQDSSSNQPQHF.

The V call is TRBV20-1, the J call TRBJ2-3, with 7 bases fitting TRBD2. J gave up 4 bases and V 3 bases, and 7 bases lay outside the gene matches. This CDR3 has 14 amino acids. From germline, CDR1 is DFQATT and CDR2 SNEGSKA (reference sequence). Here the CDR3 DNA reads TGCAGTGCTAGGACTAGCAATGGGGCAGATACGCAGTATTTT. This translates into CSARTSNGADTQYF.

This clonotype was counted ten times or more. The CDR3 sequence: CSAYGPSQNQPQHF. The CDR3 DNA is TGCAGTGCTTACGGGCCGAGTCAAAATCAGCCCCAGCATTTT. This sequence joins TRBV20-1 and TRBJ1-5; unclear D gene. CDR3 size: 14 residues. CDR1 and CDR2 (germline): DFQATT, SNEGSKA (reference sequence). V lost 5 bases and J 4 bases, leaving 15 bases between the germline ends.

The chain has TRBV20-1 and TRBJ2-6; D not resolved. Germline CDR1 is DFQATT and CDR2 is SNEGSKA (reference sequence). Trimming took off 6 bases at V and 2 bases at J, with 11 bases between the two ends. The CDR3 is made up of 14 amino acids. As DNA, the CDR3 is TGCAGTGCCCCAAGGACCGCTGGGGCCAACGTCCTGACTTTC. The encoded protein is CSAPRTAGANVLTF.

This clonotype was seen repeatedly, ten times or more. The V and J genes are TRBV11-3 and TRBJ2-2; D is perhaps TRBD1 or TRBD2 (5 bases each). The CDR3 is made up of 16 amino acids. Germline assignment: CDR1 SGHNT and CDR2 YENEEA. V gave up 0 bases and J gave up 2 bases, with 10 bases separating them. DNA of the CDR3: TGTGCCAGCAGCTTAGAGGGACGGACTAACACCGGGGAGCTGTTTTTT. Translation: CASSLEGRTNTGELFF.

This clonotype was detected ten times or more. V is TRBV4-2 and J is TRBJ2-3; 9 bases fit TRBD2. This CDR3 has 16 amino acids. Germline V gene sequence: CDR1 LGHNA, CDR2 YNFKEQ. V shed 1 base and J 1 base; nucleotides not matched to a gene: 3. In DNA, the CDR3 is TGTGCCAGCAGCCAAGCTGCGGGGGGGGGCACAGATACGCAGTATTTT. It codes for CASSQAAGGGTDTQYF.

Only a few counts were recorded for this clonotype. V is TRBV6-5 and J is TRBJ2-1; no clear D gene. CDR1 and CDR2 from the germline V gene are MNHEY and SVGAGI. The CDR3 extends over 15 amino acids. V shed 5 bases and J shed 2 bases, with 13 bases lying between them. CDR3 nucleotides: TGTGCCAGCAGTGCCAGCCAGGAACCCTACAATGAGCAGTTCTTC. It yields the protein CASSASQEPYNEQFF.

This clonotype was detected ten times or more. V and J are TRBV29-1 and TRBJ2-4, with D possibly TRBD2 on 5 matching bases. The CDR3 sequence is 14 residues long. The V end was cut by 4 bases, the J end by 0 bases, with 10 bases between. The germline CDR1 and CDR2 sequences are SQVTM and ANQGSEA. The CDR3 DNA reads as TGCAGCGTTGCTAGCAGCTTAGCCAAAAACATTCAGTACTTC. It specifies CSVASSLAKNIQYF.

This clonotype turned up a few times. The chain combines TRBV5-1 with TRBJ2-7, with a weak D call TRBD1 (6 bases). The CDR3 has 14 residues. Deletions cut 4 bases from V and 4 bases from J, with 15 bases between. CDR1 and CDR2 (germline): SGHRS, YFSETQ. CDR3 residues: CASSPRTDPYEQYF. The CDR3 DNA follows: TGCGCCAGCAGCCCTAGGACAGACCCGTACGAGCAGTACTTC.